The rows below give T cell receptor beta chains drawn from one sample of a study of shared clonotypes between healthy human individuals. The table came from immunoSEQ multiplex PCR; TCRdb's copy has only in-frame clones and leaves some out. The sample includes a few million clones, just under 95% of them seen just once. The source material was naive CD8+ T cells from PBMCs. Source of these receptors: a man younger than 35 in good health. Some clones in this sample may be carry-over from other donors' samples. Both conserved end residues are part of each CDR3. D genes are given only for firm matches. For some rows the clone size is stated as once, few or many, or as a class when expanded; others skip it.

-,TRBV28,TRBD1,TRBJ2-5,TGTGCCAGCAGTTTAACCGGGACAGGGTGGGAGACCCAGTACTTC,CASSLTGTGWETQYF
-,TRBV11-3,-,TRBJ1-2,TGTGCCAGCAGCTTCCGGGTTTCGGATGGCTACACCTTC,CASSFRVSDGYTF
-,TRBV6-5,TRBD1,TRBJ1-1,TGTGCCAGCAGTGAAGGGACAGCCGAAGCTTTCTTT,CASSEGTAEAFF
-,TRBV15,-,TRBJ2-2,TGTGCCACCAGCGCGTTGGGAACCGGGGAGCTGTTTTTT,CATSALGTGELFF
-,TRBV28,-,TRBJ2-1,TGTGCCAGCAGTCCCCTGGGGGGCGGGAGCTCCTACAATGAGCAGTTCTTC,CASSPLGGGSSYNEQFF
once,TRBV4-1,-,TRBJ2-2,TGCGCCAGCAGCCAAGTTGGGGCGCCCGGGGAGCTGTTTTTT,CASSQVGAPGELFF
-,TRBV5-1,-,TRBJ2-1,TGCGCCAGCAGCTTTAATTACAGGGTGGAACAGTTCTTC,CASSFNYRVEQFF
-,TRBV27,-,TRBJ2-1,TGTGCCAGCAGTTTATATAGCGGAATCTCCTACAATGAGCAGTTCTTC,CASSLYSGISYNEQFF
few,TRBV6-1,-,TRBJ2-7,TGTGCCAGCAGTGAAGGGACGTTAAGCTCCTACGAGCAGTACTTC,CASSEGTLSSYEQYF
-,TRBV28,TRBD2,TRBJ2-3,TGTGCCAGCAGCTTAGCGGGAGGGCCCCCAGATACGCAGTATTTT,CASSLAGGPPDTQYF
once,TRBV5-1,TRBD1,TRBJ2-1,TGCGCCAGCAGCCTCCCCGACAGGGAGATCGGCAATGAGCAGTTCTTC,CASSLPDREIGNEQFF
-,TRBV19,TRBD2,TRBJ2-3,TGTGCCAGTAGTATAGATCTGGCGGGAGCCAGGGCAGATACGCAGTATTTT,CASSIDLAGARADTQYF
once,TRBV7-6,TRBD2,TRBJ2-3,TGTGCCAGCAGCCCCAGGGACTACACAGATACGCAGTATTTT,CASSPRDYTDTQYF
-,TRBV6-6,-,TRBJ1-1,TGTGCCAGCAGTTACACTGGAGATGAAGCTTTCTTT,CASSYTGDEAFF
once,TRBV27,TRBD1,TRBJ2-3,TGTGCCAGCAGTTTAGACAGGGGGACAGATACGCAGTATTTT,CASSLDRGTDTQYF
-,TRBV7-3,TRBD2,TRBJ2-1,TGTGCCAGCAGCCCCGGGACTAGCGGCGGGGATGAGCAGTTCTTC,CASSPGTSGGDEQFF
-,TRBV2,-,TRBJ1-4,TGTGCCACCCAACCCGGTAATGAAAAACTGTTTTTT,CATQPGNEKLFF
once,TRBV11-2,TRBD2,TRBJ2-2,TGTGCCAGCAGCTTGTGGACTAGCGGCATCACCGGGGAGCTGTTTTTT,CASSLWTSGITGELFF
-,TRBV2,TRBD2,TRBJ2-1,TGTGCCAGCAGGACTAGCGGCTACCGATACAATGAGCAGTTCTTC,CASRTSGYRYNEQFF
once,TRBV18,-,TRBJ2-5,TGTGCCAGCTCAGAACAGGGAAGAGAGACCCAGTACTTC,CASSEQGRETQYF
-,TRBV28,-,TRBJ1-5,TGTGCCAGCAGCCGGGGACTCTCCGGGAATCAGCCCCAGCATTTT,CASSRGLSGNQPQHF
-,TRBV7-9,-,TRBJ2-7,TGTGCCAGCAGCCGAGCACTGGTCTACGAGCAGTACTTC,CASSRALVYEQYF
-,TRBV28,-,TRBJ1-5,TGTGCCAGCAGTTTCTTCCGAGGGGAGGGCAATCAGCCCCAGCATTTT,CASSFFRGEGNQPQHF
-,TRBV5-5,TRBD1,TRBJ1-1,TGTGCCAGCAGCCCTAGACAGGGGTACCTGAACACTGAAGCTTTCTTT,CASSPRQGYLNTEAFF
-,TRBV7-8,-,TRBJ2-6,TGTGCCAGCAGCTTGGTGGCAGGGGATTCTGGGGCCAACGTCCTGACTTTC,CASSLVAGDSGANVLTF